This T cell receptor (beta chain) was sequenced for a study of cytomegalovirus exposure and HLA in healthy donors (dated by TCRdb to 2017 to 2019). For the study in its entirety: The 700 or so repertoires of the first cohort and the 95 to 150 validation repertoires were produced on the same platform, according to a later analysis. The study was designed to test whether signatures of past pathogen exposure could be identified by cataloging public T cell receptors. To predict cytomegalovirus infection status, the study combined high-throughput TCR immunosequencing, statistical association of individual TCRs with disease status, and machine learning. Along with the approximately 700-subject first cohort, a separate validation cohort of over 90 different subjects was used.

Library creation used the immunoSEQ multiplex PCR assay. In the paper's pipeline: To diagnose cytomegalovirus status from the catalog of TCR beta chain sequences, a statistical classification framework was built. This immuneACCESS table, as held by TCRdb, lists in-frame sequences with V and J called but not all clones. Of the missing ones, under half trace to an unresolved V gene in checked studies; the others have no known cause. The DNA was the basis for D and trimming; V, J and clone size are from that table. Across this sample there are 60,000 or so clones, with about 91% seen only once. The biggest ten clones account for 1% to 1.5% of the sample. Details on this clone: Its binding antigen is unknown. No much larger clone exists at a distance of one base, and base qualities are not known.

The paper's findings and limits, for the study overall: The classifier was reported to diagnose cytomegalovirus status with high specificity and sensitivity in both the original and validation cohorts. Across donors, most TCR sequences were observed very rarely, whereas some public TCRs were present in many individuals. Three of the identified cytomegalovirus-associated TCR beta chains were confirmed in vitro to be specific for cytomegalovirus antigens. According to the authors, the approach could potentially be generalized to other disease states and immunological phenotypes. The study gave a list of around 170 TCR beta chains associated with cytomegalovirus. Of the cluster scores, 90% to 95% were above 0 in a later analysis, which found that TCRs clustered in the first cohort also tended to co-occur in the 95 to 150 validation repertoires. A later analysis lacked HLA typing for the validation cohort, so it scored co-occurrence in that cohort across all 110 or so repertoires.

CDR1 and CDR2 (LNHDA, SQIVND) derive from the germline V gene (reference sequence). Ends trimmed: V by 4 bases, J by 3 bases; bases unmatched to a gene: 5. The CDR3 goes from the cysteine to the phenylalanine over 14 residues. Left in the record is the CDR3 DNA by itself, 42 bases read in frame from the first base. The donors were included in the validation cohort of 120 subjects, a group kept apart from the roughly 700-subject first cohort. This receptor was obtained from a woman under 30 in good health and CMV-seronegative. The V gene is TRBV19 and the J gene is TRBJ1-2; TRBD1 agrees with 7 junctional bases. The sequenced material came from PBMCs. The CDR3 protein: CASSNRGSDYGYTF. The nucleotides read TGTGCCAGTAGTAACAGGGGAAGCGACTATGGCTACACCTTC.